This TCR beta chain comes out of a study of CD8+CD57+ T cells in acquired aplastic anemia. In the study overall: Healthy donors averaged roughly 11 million reads for CD4+ cells. General study findings and limits: Between patients and controls, CD8+ Simpson's diversity did not vary significantly. Patients and controls had in common fewer than 30 CD8+ CDR3 sequences.

The germline V gene encodes CDR1 LNHDA and CDR2 SQIVND (reference sequence). V dropped 4 bases and J dropped 6 bases, with 9 bases sitting between them. The CDR3 is made up of 12 amino acids. This clonotype came up a few times. As yet, its antigen is unknown. TCR beta VDJ and CDR3 profiling used genomic DNA as template. Each CDR3 protein gets one entry after TCRdb re-called the reads with MiXCR. Here the sample spans some 68,000 distinct CDR3 sequences, approximately 50% being singletons. Sequencing used sorted CD4+, CD8+, or CD8+CD57+ T cells (not recorded which) from PBMCs. The chain has TRBV19 and TRBJ1-1; D perhaps matches TRBD1 (6 bases). The origin of this receptor is a human donor in good health, serving as a control. The CDR3, as DNA: TGTGCCAGTAGTAAGGACAGCTCTGAAGCTTTCTTT. It specifies CASSKDSSEAFF.